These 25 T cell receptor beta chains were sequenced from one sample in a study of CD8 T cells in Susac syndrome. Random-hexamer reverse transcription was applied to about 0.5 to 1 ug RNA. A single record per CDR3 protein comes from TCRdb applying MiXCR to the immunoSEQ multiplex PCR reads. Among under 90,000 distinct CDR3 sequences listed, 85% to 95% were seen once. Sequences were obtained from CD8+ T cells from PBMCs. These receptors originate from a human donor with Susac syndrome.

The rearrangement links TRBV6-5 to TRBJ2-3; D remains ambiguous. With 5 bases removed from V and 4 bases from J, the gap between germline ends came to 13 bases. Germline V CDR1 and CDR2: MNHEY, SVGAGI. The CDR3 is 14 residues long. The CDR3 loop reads CASSPSPGADTQYF. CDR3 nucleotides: TGTGCCAGCAGTCCGTCCCCCGGAGCAGATACGCAGTATTTT.

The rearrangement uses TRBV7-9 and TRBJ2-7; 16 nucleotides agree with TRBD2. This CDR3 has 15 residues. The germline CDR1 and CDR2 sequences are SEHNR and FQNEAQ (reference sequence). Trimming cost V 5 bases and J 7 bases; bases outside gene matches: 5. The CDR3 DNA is TGTGCCAGCAGCGGGACTAGCGGGAGGGCGGGAGAGCAGTACTTC. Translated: CASSGTSGRAGEQYF.

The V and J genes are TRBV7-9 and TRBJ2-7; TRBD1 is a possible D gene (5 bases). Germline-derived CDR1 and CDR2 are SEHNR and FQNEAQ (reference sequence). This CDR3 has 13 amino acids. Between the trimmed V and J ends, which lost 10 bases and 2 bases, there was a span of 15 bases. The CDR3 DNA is TGTGCCACCACGGCGACAGAAACCTACGAGCAGTACTTC. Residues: CATTATETYEQYF.

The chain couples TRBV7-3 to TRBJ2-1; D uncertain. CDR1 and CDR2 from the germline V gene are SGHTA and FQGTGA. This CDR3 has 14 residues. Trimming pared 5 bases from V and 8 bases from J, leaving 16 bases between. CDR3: CASSPGPGADEQFF. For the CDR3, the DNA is TGTGCCAGCAGCCCTGGACCAGGTGCGGATGAGCAGTTCTTC.

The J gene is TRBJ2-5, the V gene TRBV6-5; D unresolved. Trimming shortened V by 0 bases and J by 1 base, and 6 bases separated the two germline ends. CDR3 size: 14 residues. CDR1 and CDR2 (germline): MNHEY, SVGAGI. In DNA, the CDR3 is TGTGCCAGCAGTTACTCCGACGCCCAAGAGACCCAGTACTTC. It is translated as CASSYSDAQETQYF.

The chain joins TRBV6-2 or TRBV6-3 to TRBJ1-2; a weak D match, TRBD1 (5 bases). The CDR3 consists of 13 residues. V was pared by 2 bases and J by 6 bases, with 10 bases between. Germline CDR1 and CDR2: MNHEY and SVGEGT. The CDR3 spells CASSYDDSHGYTF. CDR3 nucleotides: TGTGCCAGCAGTTACGATGACAGCCATGGCTACACCTTC.

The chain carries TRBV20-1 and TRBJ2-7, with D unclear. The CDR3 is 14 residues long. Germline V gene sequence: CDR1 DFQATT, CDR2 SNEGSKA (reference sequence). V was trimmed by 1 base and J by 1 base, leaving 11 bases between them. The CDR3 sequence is CSARVPSSSYEQYF. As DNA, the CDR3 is TGCAGTGCTAGAGTGCCATCCAGTTCCTACGAGCAGTACTTC.

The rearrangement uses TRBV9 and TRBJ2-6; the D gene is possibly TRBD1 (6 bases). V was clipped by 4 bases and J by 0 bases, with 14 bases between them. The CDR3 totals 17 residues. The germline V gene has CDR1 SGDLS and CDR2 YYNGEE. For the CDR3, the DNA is TGTGCCAGCAGCCCTCGACAGGATTACTCTGGGGCCAACGTCCTGACTTTC. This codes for CASSPRQDYSGANVLTF. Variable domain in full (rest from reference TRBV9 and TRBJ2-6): DSGVTQTPKHLITATGQRVTLRCSPRSGDLSVYWYQQSLDQGLQFLIQYYNGEERAKGNILERFSAQQFPDLHSELNLSSLELGDSALYFCASSPRQDYSGANVLTFGAGSRLTVL.

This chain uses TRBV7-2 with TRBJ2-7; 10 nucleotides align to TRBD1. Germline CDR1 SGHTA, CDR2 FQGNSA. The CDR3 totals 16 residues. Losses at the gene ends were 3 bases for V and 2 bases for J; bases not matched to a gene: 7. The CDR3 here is CASSFMGGTGAYEQYF. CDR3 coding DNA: TGTGCCAGCAGCTTCATGGGTGGGACAGGGGCCTACGAGCAGTACTTC. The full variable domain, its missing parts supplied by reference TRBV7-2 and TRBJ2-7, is GAGVSQSPSNKVTEKGKDVELRCDPISGHTALYWYRQSLGQGLEFLIYFQGNSAPDKSGLPSDRFSAERTGGSVSTLTIQRTQQEDSAVYLCASSFMGGTGAYEQYFGPGTRLTVT.

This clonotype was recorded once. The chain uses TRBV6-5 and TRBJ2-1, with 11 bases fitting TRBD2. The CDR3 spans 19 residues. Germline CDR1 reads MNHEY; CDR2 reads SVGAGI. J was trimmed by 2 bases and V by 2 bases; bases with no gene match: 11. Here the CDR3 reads CASSYRPELAGVAYNEQFF. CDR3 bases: TGTGCCAGCAGTTACCGACCCGAACTAGCGGGAGTCGCCTACAATGAGCAGTTCTTC.

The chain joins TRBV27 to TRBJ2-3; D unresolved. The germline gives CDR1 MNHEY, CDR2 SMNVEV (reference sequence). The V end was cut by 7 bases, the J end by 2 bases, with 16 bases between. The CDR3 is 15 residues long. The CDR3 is CASTRRVPPTDTQYF. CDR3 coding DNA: TGTGCCAGCACCCGAAGGGTCCCCCCCACAGATACGCAGTATTTT.

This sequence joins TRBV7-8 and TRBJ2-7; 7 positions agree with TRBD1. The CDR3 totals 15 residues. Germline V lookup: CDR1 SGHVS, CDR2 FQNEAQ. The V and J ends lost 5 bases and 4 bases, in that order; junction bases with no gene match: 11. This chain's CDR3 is CASSVYRGTNYEQYF. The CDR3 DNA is TGTGCCAGCAGCGTATACAGGGGCACGAATTACGAGCAGTACTTC. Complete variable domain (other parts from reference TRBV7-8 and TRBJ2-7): GAGVSQSPRYKVAKRGQDVALRCDPISGHVSLFWYQQALGQGPEFLTYFQNEAQLDKSGLPSDRFFAERPEGSVSTLKIQRTQQEDSAVYLCASSVYRGTNYEQYFGPGTRLTVT.

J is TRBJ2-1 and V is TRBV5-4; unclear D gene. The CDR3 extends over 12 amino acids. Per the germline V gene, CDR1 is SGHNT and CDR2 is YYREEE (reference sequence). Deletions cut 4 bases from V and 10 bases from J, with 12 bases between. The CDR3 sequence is CASSQDLFEQFF. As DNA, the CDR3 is TGTGCCAGCAGCCAGGACCTATTCGAGCAGTTCTTC.

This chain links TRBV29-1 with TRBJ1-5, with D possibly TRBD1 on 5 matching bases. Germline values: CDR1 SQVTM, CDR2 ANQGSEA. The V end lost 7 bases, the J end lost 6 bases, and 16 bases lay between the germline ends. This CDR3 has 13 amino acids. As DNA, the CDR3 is TGCAGCGCCGTGGGGGGGAATGGTCAGCCCCAGCATTTT. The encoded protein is CSAVGGNGQPQHF.

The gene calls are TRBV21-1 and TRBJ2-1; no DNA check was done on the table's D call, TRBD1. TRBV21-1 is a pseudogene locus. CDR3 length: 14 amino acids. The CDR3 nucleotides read TGTGCCAGCAGCAAAGTGCCGCTGGGCGTACAGCAGTTCTTC. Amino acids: CASSKVPLGVQQFF.

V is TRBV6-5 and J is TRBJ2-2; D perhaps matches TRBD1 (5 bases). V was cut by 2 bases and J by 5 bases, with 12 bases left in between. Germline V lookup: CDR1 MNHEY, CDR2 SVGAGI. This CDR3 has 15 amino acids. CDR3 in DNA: TGTGCCAGCAGTTACGTGGCAGGGTCGACCGGGGAGCTGTTTTTT. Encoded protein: CASSYVAGSTGELFF.

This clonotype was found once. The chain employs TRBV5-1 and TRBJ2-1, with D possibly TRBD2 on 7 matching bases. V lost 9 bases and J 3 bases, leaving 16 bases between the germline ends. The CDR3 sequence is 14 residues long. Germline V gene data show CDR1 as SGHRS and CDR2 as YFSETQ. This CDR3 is CATRGASGYNEQFF. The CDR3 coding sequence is TGCGCCACCAGGGGTGCTAGCGGCTACAATGAGCAGTTCTTC.

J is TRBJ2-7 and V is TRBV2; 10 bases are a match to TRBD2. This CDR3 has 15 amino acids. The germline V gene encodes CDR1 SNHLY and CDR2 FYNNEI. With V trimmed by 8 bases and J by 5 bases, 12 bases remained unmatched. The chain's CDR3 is CASSKPASGRNEQYF. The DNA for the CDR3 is TGTGCCAGCTCCAAGCCGGCTAGCGGGAGAAACGAGCAGTACTTC.

CDR3: CASSSGVPTSGVYEQYF. The CDR3 DNA follows: TGTGCCAGCAGCTCCGGAGTCCCGACTAGCGGGGTCTACGAGCAGTACTTC. The V call is TRBV11-2, the J call TRBJ2-7, with 11 bases identical to TRBD2. With 4 bases clipped from V and 3 bases from J, the junction kept 11 bases outside the gene matches. The CDR3 consists of 17 residues. Germline V gives CDR1 SGHAT, CDR2 FQNNGV.

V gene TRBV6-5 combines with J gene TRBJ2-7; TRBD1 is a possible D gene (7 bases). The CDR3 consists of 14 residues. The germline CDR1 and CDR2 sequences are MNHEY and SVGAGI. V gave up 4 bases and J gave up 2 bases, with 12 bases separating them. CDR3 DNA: TGTGCCAGCAGTTCCGCGGGACAGCCCTACGAGCAGTACTTC. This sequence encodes CASSSAGQPYEQYF.

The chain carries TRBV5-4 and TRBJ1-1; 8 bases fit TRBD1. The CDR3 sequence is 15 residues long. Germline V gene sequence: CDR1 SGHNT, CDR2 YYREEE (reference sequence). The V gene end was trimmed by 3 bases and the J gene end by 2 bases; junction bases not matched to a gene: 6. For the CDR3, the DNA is TGTGCCAGCAGCTGGGCAGGGGGCGTCAACACTGAAGCTTTCTTT. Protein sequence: CASSWAGGVNTEAFF.

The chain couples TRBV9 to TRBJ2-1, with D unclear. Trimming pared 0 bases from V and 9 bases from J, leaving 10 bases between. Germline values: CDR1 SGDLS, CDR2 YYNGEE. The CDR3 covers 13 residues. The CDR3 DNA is TGTGCCAGCAGCGTAGAGGCCAATGGTGAGCAGTTCTTC. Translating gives CASSVEANGEQFF.

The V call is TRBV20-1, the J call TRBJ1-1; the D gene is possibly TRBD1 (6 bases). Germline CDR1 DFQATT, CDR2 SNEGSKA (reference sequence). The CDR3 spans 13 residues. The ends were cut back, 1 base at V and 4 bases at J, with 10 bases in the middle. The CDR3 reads CSARVYRATEAFF. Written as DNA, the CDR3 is TGCAGTGCTAGAGTATACAGGGCCACTGAAGCTTTCTTT.

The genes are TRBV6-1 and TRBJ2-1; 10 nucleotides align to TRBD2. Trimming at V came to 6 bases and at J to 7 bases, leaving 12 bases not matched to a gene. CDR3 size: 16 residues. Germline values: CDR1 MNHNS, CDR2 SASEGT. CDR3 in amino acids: CASRFFSGRPGNEQFF. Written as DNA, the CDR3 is TGTGCCAGCAGATTCTTTAGCGGGAGGCCGGGGAATGAGCAGTTCTTC.

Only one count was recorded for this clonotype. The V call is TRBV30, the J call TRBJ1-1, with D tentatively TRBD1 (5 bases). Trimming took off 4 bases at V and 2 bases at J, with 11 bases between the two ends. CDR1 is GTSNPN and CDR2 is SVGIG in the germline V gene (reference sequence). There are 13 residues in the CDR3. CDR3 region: CAWNPRGNTEAFF. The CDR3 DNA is TGTGCCTGGAACCCGAGGGGAAACACTGAAGCTTTCTTT. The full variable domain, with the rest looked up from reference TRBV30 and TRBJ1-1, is SQTIHQWPATLVQPVGSPLSLECTVEGTSNPNLYWYRQAAGRGLQLLFYSVGIGQISSEVPQNLSASRPQDRQFILSSKKLLLSDSGFYLCAWNPRGNTEAFFGQGTRLTVV.